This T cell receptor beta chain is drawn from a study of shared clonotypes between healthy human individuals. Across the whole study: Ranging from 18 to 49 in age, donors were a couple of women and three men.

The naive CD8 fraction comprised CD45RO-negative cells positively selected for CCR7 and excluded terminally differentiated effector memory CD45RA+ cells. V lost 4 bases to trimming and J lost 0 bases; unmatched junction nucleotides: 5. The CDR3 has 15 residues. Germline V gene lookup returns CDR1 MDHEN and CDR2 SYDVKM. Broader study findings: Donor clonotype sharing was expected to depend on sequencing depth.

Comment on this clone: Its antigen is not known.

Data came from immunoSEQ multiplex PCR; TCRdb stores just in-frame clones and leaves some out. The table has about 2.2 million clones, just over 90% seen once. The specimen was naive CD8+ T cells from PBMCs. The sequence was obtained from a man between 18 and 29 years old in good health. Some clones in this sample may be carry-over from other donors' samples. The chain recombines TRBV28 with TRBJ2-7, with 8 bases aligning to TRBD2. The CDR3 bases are TGTGCCAGCAGTTCCGTAGCGGGGAGCTCCTACGAGCAGTACTTC. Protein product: CASSSVAGSSYEQYF.